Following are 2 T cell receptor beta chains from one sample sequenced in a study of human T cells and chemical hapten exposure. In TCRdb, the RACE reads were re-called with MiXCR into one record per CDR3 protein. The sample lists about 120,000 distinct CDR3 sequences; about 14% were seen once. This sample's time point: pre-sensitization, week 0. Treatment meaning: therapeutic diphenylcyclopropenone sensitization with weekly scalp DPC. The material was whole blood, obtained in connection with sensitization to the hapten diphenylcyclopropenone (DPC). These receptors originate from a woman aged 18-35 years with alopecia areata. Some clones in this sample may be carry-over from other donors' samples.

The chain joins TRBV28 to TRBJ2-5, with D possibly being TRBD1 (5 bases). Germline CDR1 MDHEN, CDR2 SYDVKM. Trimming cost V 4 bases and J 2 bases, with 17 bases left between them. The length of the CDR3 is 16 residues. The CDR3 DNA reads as TGTGCCAGCAGTTCAGGATCGCAGGGCCTACAAGAGACCCAGTACTTC. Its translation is CASSSGSQGLQETQYF.

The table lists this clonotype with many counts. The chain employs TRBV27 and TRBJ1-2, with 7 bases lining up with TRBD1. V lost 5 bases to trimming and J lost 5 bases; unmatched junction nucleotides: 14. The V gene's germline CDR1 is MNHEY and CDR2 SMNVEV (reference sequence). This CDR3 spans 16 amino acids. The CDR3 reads CASSPRQGGSLYGYTF. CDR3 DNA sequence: TGTGCCAGCAGTCCCCGACAGGGAGGTTCCCTTTATGGCTACACCTTC.